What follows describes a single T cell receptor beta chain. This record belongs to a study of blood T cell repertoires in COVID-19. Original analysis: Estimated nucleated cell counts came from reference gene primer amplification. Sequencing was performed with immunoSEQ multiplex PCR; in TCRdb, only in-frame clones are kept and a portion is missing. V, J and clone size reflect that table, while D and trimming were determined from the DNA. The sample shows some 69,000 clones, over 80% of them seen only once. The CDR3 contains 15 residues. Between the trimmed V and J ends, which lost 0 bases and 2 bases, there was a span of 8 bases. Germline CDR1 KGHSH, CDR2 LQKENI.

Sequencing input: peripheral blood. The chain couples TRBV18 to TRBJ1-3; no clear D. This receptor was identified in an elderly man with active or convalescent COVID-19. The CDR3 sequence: CASSPPLEAGNTIYF. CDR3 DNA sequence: TGTGCCAGCTCACCACCACTTGAGGCTGGAAACACCATATATTTT.